The 12 T cell receptor beta chains in this list originate from one sample, sequenced in a study of regulatory T cells in long-lasting Graves disease. In building TCR beta libraries, iRepertoire HTBI primers were used together with Arm-PCR of CDR3 regions. In TCRdb, the multiplex PCR reads were re-called with MiXCR into one record per CDR3 protein. The sample includes 400,000 to 500,000 distinct CDR3 sequences, 11% to 15% of them seen just once. The sample's time point: newly diagnosed GD, antithyroid drugs for less than 3 months. Preparation of the TCR library used RNA extracted from PBMCs. Another study also made use of these data, one on T cells in Graves' hyperthyroidism and ophthalmopathy.

This specimen was peripheral blood mononuclear cells (PBMCs), taken at new diagnosis, from a patient treated with antithyroid drugs. The receptors were gathered from a woman aged 45-65 years with Graves disease.

This clonotype was counted at least ten times. The rearrangement links TRBV2 to TRBJ2-5, with TRBD2 matching over 8 bases. Germline trimming cut 6 bases from V and 0 bases from J; bases unmatched to any gene: 9. The germline V gene has CDR1 SNHLY and CDR2 FYNNEI. The CDR3 runs 16 residues. The CDR3 DNA reads TGTGCCAGCAGGGAGAGGTTAGCGGGGTACCAAGAGACCCAGTACTTC. Translation: CASRERLAGYQETQYF.

The rearrangement uses TRBV30 and TRBJ2-3; the D gene is possibly TRBD2 (6 bases). The CDR3 is 14 amino acids. The V and J ends lost 1 base and 1 base respectively, with 9 bases between them. Looked up from germline, CDR1 is GTSNPN and CDR2 is SVGIG (reference sequence). The CDR3 sequence is CAWSGSGGTDTQYF. DNA for the CDR3: TGTGCCTGGAGTGGGTCGGGAGGCACAGATACGCAGTATTTT.

The sample holds many counts of this clonotype. The gene calls are TRBV9 and TRBJ2-3; D ambiguous. V shed 0 bases and J shed 3 bases, with 2 bases lying between them. CDR3 length: 12 amino acids. Germline V gives CDR1 SGDLS, CDR2 YYNGEE. The CDR3 DNA reads as TGTGCCAGCAGCGTAGCTACAGATACGCAGTATTTT. Translating gives CASSVATDTQYF. The entire variable domain, with the rest obtained from reference TRBV9 and TRBJ2-3, is as follows: DSGVTQTPKHLITATGQRVTLRCSPRSGDLSVYWYQQSLDQGLQFLIQYYNGEERAKGNILERFSAQQFPDLHSELNLSSLELGDSALYFCASSVATDTQYFGPGTRLTVL.

This clonotype was detected many times. The chain uses TRBV2 and TRBJ2-5; no definite D call. The CDR3 length is 14 residues. Germline assignment: CDR1 SNHLY and CDR2 FYNNEI. V lost 4 bases to trimming and J lost 5 bases, with 14 bases between them. The CDR3 here is CASSGTHLLETQYF. DNA of the CDR3: TGTGCCAGCAGTGGGACCCATCTTCTTGAGACCCAGTACTTC.

This clonotype was seen at least ten times. The V gene is TRBV20-1, the J gene TRBJ2-1; tentatively, D is TRBD2 (6 bases). The germline V gene encodes CDR1 DFQATT and CDR2 SNEGSKA (reference sequence). V was trimmed by 3 bases and J by 6 bases, leaving 18 bases between them. The CDR3 is 15 amino acids. CDR3 bases: TGCAGTGCTAGGCCGGACTACCTCAGGTCCAATGAGCAGTTCTTC. Translated: CSARPDYLRSNEQFF.

This clonotype showed up many times. V usage is TRBV11-2 and J usage is TRBJ2-7, with TRBD2 identical over 10 bases. CDR1 and CDR2 (germline): SGHAT, FQNNGV. The CDR3 sequence is 16 residues long. V shed 5 bases, J shed 4 bases, and the junction held 11 bases outside the gene matches. The CDR3 here is CASSPRSSGRGYEQYF. In DNA form, the CDR3 reads TGTGCCAGCAGCCCCCGTTCTAGCGGGAGAGGGTACGAGCAGTACTTC.

This clonotype was observed at least ten times. The chain recombines TRBV27 with TRBJ2-3; D ambiguous. Germline V CDR1 and CDR2: MNHEY, SMNVEV (reference sequence). V lost 8 bases to trimming and J lost 4 bases, with 7 bases between them. The CDR3 runs 11 residues. The CDR3 is CASEASDTQYF. The CDR3 DNA reads TGTGCCAGCGAAGCATCAGATACGCAGTATTTT.

This clonotype has a count of ten or more. The chain joins TRBV12-3 or TRBV12-4 to TRBJ2-1; D is ambiguous. CDR3 size: 11 residues. V lost 3 bases to trimming and J lost 9 bases, with 6 bases between them. The CDR3 nucleotides read TGTGCCAGCAGTTTGACCAGTGAGCAGTTCTTC. This gives the protein CASSLTSEQFF.

This clonotype was detected ten times or more. Here the CDR3 DNA reads TGTGCCAGCAGTTACTCCGACAGCGGACGGGGAAACACCATATATTTT. It is translated as CASSYSDSGRGNTIYF. V usage is TRBV6-5 and J usage is TRBJ1-3, with a tentative D call TRBD1 (5 bases). CDR1 MNHEY and CDR2 SVGAGI come from the germline V gene. V shed 0 bases and J shed 4 bases, with 13 bases lying between them. There are 16 residues in the CDR3.

This clonotype was picked up a small number of times. The J gene is TRBJ2-2, the V gene TRBV5-1, with 7 bases identical to TRBD1. The CDR3 loop spans 15 amino acids. V shed 4 bases, J shed 1 base, and the junction held 4 bases outside the gene matches. The germline V gene has CDR1 SGHRS and CDR2 YFSETQ. CDR3 sequence (DNA): TGCGCCAGCAGCCTAGGGACAGAGAACACCGGGGAGCTGTTTTTT. This encodes CASSLGTENTGELFF.

There are many counts of this clonotype. The rearrangement uses TRBV28 and TRBJ2-2; a possible D gene is TRBD1 (6 bases). Germline CDR1 and CDR2: MDHEN and SYDVKM. The V and J ends lost 5 bases and 7 bases respectively, with 17 bases between them. The CDR3 length is 15 residues. The CDR3 protein is CASSPGALTGGELFF. The CDR3 DNA follows: TGTGCCAGCAGTCCCGGGGCGCTGACAGGCGGGGAGCTGTTTTTT.

The chain combines TRBV4-2 with TRBJ2-2; TRBD2 might be the D (6 bases). Germline CDR1 is LGHNA and CDR2 is YNFKEQ. This CDR3 is built from 16 residues. Deletions cut 0 bases from V and 5 bases from J, with 13 bases between. Here the CDR3 reads CASSQEGDFSTGELFF. CDR3 DNA: TGTGCCAGCAGCCAAGAGGGGGACTTCTCAACCGGGGAGCTGTTTTTT.